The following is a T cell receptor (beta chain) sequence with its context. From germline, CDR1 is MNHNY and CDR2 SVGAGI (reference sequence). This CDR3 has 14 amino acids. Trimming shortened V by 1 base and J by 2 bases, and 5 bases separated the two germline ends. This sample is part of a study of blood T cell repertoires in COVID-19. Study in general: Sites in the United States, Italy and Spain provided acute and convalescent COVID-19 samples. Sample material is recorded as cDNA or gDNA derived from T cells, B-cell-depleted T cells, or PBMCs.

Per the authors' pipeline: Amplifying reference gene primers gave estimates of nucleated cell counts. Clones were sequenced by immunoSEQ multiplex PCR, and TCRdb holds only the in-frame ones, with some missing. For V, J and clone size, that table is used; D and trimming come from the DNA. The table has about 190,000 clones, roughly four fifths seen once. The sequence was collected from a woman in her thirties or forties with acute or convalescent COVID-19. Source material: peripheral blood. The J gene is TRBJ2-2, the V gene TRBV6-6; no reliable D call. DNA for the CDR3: TGTGCCAGCAGTTACTACAGAAACACCGGGGAGCTGTTTTTT. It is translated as CASSYYRNTGELFF.